This T cell receptor (beta chain) was sequenced during a study of blood T cell repertoires in COVID-19. In the study overall: Sites in the United States, Italy and Spain provided acute and convalescent COVID-19 samples. The analysed material was cDNA or gDNA that came from T cells, B-cell-depleted T cells, or PBMCs.

The CDR3 is 17 residues long. After removal of 6 bases from V and 7 bases from J, the junction contained 15 bases not matched to a gene. The germline V gene has CDR1 MNHEY and CDR2 SMNVEV (reference sequence). Data came from immunoSEQ multiplex PCR; TCRdb stores just in-frame clones and leaves some out. The repertoire holds about 190,000 clones, with 80% to 90% as singletons. The rearrangement joins TRBV27 to TRBJ2-5, with 12 nucleotides matching TRBD1. Sequencing was done on a sample of peripheral blood. The clonotype comes from a man aged 25-45 years with active or convalescent COVID-19. CDR3 sequence reads: CASSSSPGQGALGTQYF. The CDR3 nucleotides read TGTGCCAGCAGCTCTTCACCGGGACAGGGGGCCTTAGGGACCCAGTACTTC.